This record concerns one TCR beta chain sequence. Its antigen is unknown. Diagnostic decisions used clinical symptoms, serum thyroxine and TRAb, thyroid ultrasound and orbital computed tomography. Amplification of TCR beta CDR3 regions was performed using RNA transcripts as template. A first-round RT-PCR of the TCR CDR3 used the HTBI primer set. Using its own MiXCR run on the multiplex PCR reads, TCRdb lists one record per CDR3 protein. Among hundreds of thousands of distinct CDR3 sequences listed, 30% to 40% were seen once. V dropped 4 bases and J dropped 3 bases, with 10 bases sitting between them. The CDR3 length is 14 residues. Germline V CDR1 and CDR2: SGHRS, YFSETQ. This record belongs to a study of T cells in Graves' hyperthyroidism and ophthalmopathy. Across the study: Prior to any treatment, at the point of initial diagnosis, peripheral blood was collected.

Findings of the study overall: A model of 13 V-J features distinguished ophthalmopathy from stable hyperthyroidism. Most thyroid clonotypes expanded above 0.001 were also detected in blood.

The clonotype originates from a woman aged 35 to 49 with Graves' hyperthyroidism. Sequencing input: blood. The rearrangement links TRBV5-1 to TRBJ1-4; the D gene is possibly TRBD1 (6 bases). Here the CDR3 DNA reads TGCGCCAGCAGCGAACAGGGCTCTAATGAAAAACTGTTTTTT. This gives the protein CASSEQGSNEKLFF.